This T cell receptor (beta chain) was identified during a study of T-cell memory formation after mild COVID-19. V was pared by 4 bases and J by 1 base, with 3 bases of the junction left unmatched. Germline V CDR1 and CDR2: SGHRS, YFSETQ. The CDR3 has 15 residues. This clonotype was seen many times. The TCR alpha and TCR beta cDNA libraries, bearing sample barcodes and UMIs, were generated by 5'RACE using constant-segment primers. Each CDR3 protein is one row after TCRdb ran MiXCR on the 5' RACE reads. Among about half a million distinct CDR3 sequences listed, around a sixth were seen once. The rearrangement uses TRBV5-1 and TRBJ2-3; 10 bases agree with TRBD1. This receptor was obtained from an adult woman who had mild COVID-19 (a few samples of this study predate the infection). Cell type and time point are not known. The sample comprised PBMCs or a T cell subset sorted from them (not recorded which). In DNA form, the CDR3 reads TGCGCCAGCAGCCCAGGACAGGGGGGCACAGATACGCAGTATTTT. Residues: CASSPGQGGTDTQYF.